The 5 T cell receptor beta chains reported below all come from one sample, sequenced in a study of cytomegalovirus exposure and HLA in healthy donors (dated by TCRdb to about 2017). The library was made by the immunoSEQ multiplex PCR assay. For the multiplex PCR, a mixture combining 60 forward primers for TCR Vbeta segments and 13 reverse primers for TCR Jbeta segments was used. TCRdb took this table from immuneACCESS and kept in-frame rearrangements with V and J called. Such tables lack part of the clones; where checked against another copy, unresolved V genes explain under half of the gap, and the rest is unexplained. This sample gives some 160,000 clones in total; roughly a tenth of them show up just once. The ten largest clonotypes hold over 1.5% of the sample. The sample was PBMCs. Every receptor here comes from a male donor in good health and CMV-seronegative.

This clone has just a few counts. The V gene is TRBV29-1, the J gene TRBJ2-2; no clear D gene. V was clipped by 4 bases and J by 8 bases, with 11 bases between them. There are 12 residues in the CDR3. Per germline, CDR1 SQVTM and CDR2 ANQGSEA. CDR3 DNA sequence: TGCAGCGTTGTCCTAGGATCTGGGGAGCTGTTTTTT. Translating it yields CSVVLGSGELFF.

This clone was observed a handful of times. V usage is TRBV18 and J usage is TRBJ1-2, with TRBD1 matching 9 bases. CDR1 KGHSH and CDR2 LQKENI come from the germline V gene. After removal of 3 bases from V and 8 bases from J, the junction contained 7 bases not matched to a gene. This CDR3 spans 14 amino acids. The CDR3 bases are TGTGCCAGCTCACCCTTGGGACAGGGAGGAGGCTACACCTTC. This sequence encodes CASSPLGQGGGYTF.

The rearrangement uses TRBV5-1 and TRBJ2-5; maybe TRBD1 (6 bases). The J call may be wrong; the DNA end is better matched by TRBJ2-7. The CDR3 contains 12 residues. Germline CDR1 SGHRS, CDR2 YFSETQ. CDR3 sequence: CASSPQGYEQYF. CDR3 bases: TGCGCCAGCAGTCCACAGGGCTACGAGCAGTACTTC.

CDR3 sequence (DNA): TGTGCCAGCAGAACAGGGATCAATCAGCCCCAGCATTTT. Its protein product is CASRTGINQPQHF. This rearrangement joins TRBV28 to TRBJ1-5; D is possibly TRBD1 (6 bases). The V and J ends lost 6 bases and 3 bases respectively, with 9 bases between them. Germline CDR1 and CDR2: MDHEN and SYDVKM. The CDR3 consists of 13 residues.

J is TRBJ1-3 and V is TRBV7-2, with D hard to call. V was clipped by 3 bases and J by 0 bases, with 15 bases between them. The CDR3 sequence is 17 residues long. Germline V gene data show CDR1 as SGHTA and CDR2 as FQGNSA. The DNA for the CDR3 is TGTGCCAGCAGCTTGTGGAGAGGGAGGTCCTCTGGAAACACCATATATTTT. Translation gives CASSLWRGRSSGNTIYF.